This TCR beta chain was profiled in a study of CD8 T cells in Susac syndrome. Random-hexamer reverse transcription was applied to about 0.45 to 1 ug RNA. Each CDR3 protein gets one entry after TCRdb re-called the immunoSEQ multiplex PCR reads with MiXCR. The profile shows 130,000 to 150,000 distinct CDR3 sequences, about 93% of them singletons. CDR1 SQVTM and CDR2 ANQGSEA come from the germline V gene. There are 15 residues in the CDR3. V lost 2 bases to trimming and J lost 4 bases, with 18 bases between them. The V and J genes are TRBV29-1 and TRBJ2-7; tentatively, D is TRBD2 (5 bases). This receptor was identified in a human donor in good health. Material: CD8+ T cells from PBMCs. Written as DNA, the CDR3 is TGCAGCGTTGAATCCCACCGGGAAGCCTATTACGAGCAGTACTTC. This encodes CSVESHREAYYEQYF.